Presented here are 18 T cell receptor beta chains from one specimen sequenced in a study of vaccination effects on CD4 cells after COVID-19. Which antigens these TCRs recognize remains unknown. The data were produced by immunoSEQ multiplex PCR, yet TCRdb's version contains in-frame clones alone and is incomplete. The data show 25,000 to 35,000 clones, with about 72% seen just once and about 30% held by the top ten. ViraFEST assay sequencing came after antigen-specific CD4+ T cells were expanded with viral peptide pools. Researchers isolated CD4+ T cells once ten to eleven days of culture had elapsed. PCR confirmed that the person was infected with SARS-CoV-2 between March and December 2020. The sample here was CD4+ T cells from PBMCs cultured with a peptide pool, taken before COVID-19 vaccination. These receptors came from a human donor who had a prior SARS-CoV-2 infection.

V is TRBV19 and J is TRBJ2-7; 7 bases are shared with TRBD1. Germline-derived CDR1 and CDR2 are LNHDA and SQIVND (reference sequence). This CDR3 comprises 17 residues. Germline trimming cut 5 bases from V and 6 bases from J; bases unmatched to any gene: 19. Here the CDR3 DNA reads TGTGCCAGTAGTGCCCCCCGACAGGGCCCACAGCCGGGCGAGCAGTACTTC. Its protein product is CASSAPRQGPQPGEQYF.

The CDR3 DNA sequence: TGTGCCAGCAGTTCGTGGGGGACCGGGGAGCTGTTTTTT. Protein sequence: CASSSWGTGELFF. The chain is built from TRBV6-5 and TRBJ2-2; perhaps D is TRBD1 or TRBD2 (5 bases each). In germline, CDR1 is MNHEY, CDR2 SVGAGI. The CDR3 has 13 residues. V lost 4 bases to trimming and J lost 5 bases, with 8 bases between them.

This clone was detected only once. The chain joins TRBV6-5 to TRBJ1-2, with 9 bases fitting TRBD1. Germline CDR1 is MNHEY and CDR2 is SVGAGI. This CDR3 spans 13 amino acids. V lost 8 bases, J lost 2 bases, and 3 bases stayed unmatched. CDR3 loop: CASRGQGNYGYTF. The DNA for the CDR3 is TGTGCCAGCCGGGGACAGGGAAACTATGGCTACACCTTC.

J is TRBJ2-3 and V is TRBV12-5, with D possibly being TRBD2 (6 bases). V lost 3 bases and J 6 bases, leaving 10 bases between the germline ends. This CDR3 spans 13 amino acids. Germline V gene data show CDR1 as LGHNT and CDR2 as FRNRAP. CDR3 protein: CASGFAGLDTQYF. The CDR3 DNA follows: TGTGCTAGTGGTTTTGCGGGACTCGATACGCAGTATTTT.

This clone was seen more than once but under ten times. Within the sample, other DNA sequences also encode this same CDR3. V is TRBV12-3 or TRBV12-4 and J is TRBJ2-3; D possibly corresponds to TRBD2 (6 bases). This CDR3 contains 13 residues. The V end lost 3 bases, the J end lost 4 bases, and 8 bases lay between the germline ends. The CDR3 protein is CASSLWGADTQYF. The CDR3 DNA follows: TGTGCCAGCAGTTTGTGGGGGGCAGATACGCAGTATTTT.

J is TRBJ2-2 and V is TRBV5-1, with 15 bases identical to TRBD2. Trimming removed 2 bases from V and 5 bases from J; junction bases left unmatched: 4. CDR1 is SGHRS, CDR2 YFSETQ, per germline. The CDR3 totals 17 residues. In DNA form, the CDR3 reads TGCGCCAGCAGCTTTGGACTAGCGGGAGGGGGAACCGGGGAGCTGTTTTTT. Its protein is CASSFGLAGGGTGELFF.

The chain uses TRBV7-8 and TRBJ1-2; possibly TRBD1 for D (5 bases). Germline V gene sequence: CDR1 SGHVS, CDR2 FQNEAQ. The V end was cut by 1 base, the J end by 1 base, with 10 bases between. CDR3 size: 15 residues. CDR3 nucleotide sequence: TGTGCCAGCAGCTTAGGGCTGGGGCTTAACTATGGCTACACCTTC. Encoded protein: CASSLGLGLNYGYTF.

V gene TRBV9 combines with J gene TRBJ2-3; TRBD2 matches 9 bases. With 0 bases clipped from V and 5 bases from J, the junction kept 13 bases outside the gene matches. The CDR3 covers 18 residues. Germline lookup yields CDR1 SGDLS and CDR2 YYNGEE. CDR3 DNA sequence: TGTGCCAGCAGCGTAGCAGCTAGCGGGACCCCAGGGGAAGATACGCAGTATTTT. This codes for CASSVAASGTPGEDTQYF. Filled out from reference TRBV9 and TRBJ2-3, the complete variable domain reads DSGVTQTPKHLITATGQRVTLRCSPRSGDLSVYWYQQSLDQGLQFLIQYYNGEERAKGNILERFSAQQFPDLHSELNLSSLELGDSALYFCASSVAASGTPGEDTQYFGPGTRLTVL.

The chain carries TRBV27 and TRBJ1-2, with TRBD1 matching over 10 bases. Germline CDR1 reads MNHEY; CDR2 reads SMNVEV (reference sequence). V dropped 6 bases and J dropped 0; count of bases not matched to a gene: 16. The CDR3 is 19 amino acids. CDR3 bases: TGTGCCAGCAGCCCCCTTCTTATCTGGGACAGGGGAACTAACTATGGCTACACCTTC. Protein product: CASSPLLIWDRGTNYGYTF.

The chain has TRBV9 and TRBJ2-2, with D possibly being TRBD2 (5 bases). The V end lost 0 bases, the J end lost 6 bases, and 18 bases lay between the germline ends. The CDR3 sequence is 17 residues long. Looked up from germline, CDR1 is SGDLS and CDR2 is YYNGEE. CDR3 nucleotides: TGTGCCAGCAGCGTAGGTGGGCTAGCAGCTGTTTCCGGGGAGCTGTTTTTT. Its translation: CASSVGGLAAVSGELFF.

The sample holds one count of this clone. V is TRBV9 and J is TRBJ2-7; D is possibly TRBD1 (5 bases). From germline, CDR1 is SGDLS and CDR2 YYNGEE. The CDR3 runs 15 residues. Between the trimmed V and J ends, which lost 3 bases and 4 bases, there was a span of 17 bases. CDR3 sequence: CASSARPSRDYEQYF. The CDR3 DNA follows: TGTGCCAGCAGCGCTCGCCCTTCCAGGGATTACGAGCAGTACTTC. Filled out from reference TRBV9 and TRBJ2-7, the complete variable domain reads DSGVTQTPKHLITATGQRVTLRCSPRSGDLSVYWYQQSLDQGLQFLIQYYNGEERAKGNILERFSAQQFPDLHSELNLSSLELGDSALYFCASSARPSRDYEQYFGPGTRLTVT.

V gene TRBV25-1 combines with J gene TRBJ1-1; tentative D call: TRBD1 (6 bases). Per germline, CDR1 MGHDK and CDR2 SYGVNS. The CDR3 consists of 16 residues. V lost 4 bases and J lost 0, with 15 bases in between. The CDR3 protein is CASSGGGGRMNTEAFF. The CDR3 DNA reads TGTGCCAGCAGTGGGGGAGGGGGAAGGATGAACACTGAAGCTTTCTTT.

This clone was seen only a few times. The chain is built from TRBV14 and TRBJ2-1, with D unresolved. V shed 0 bases and J shed 4 bases, with 4 bases lying between them. The CDR3 contains 13 residues. Germline V lookup: CDR1 SGHDN, CDR2 FVKESK. This CDR3 reads CASSQEEYNEQFF. The CDR3 nucleotides are TGTGCCAGCAGCCAAGAGGAGTACAATGAGCAGTTCTTC.

The chain couples TRBV6-5 to TRBJ1-1, with D possibly being TRBD1 (6 bases). The CDR3 is 14 residues long. Trimming shortened V by 6 bases and J by 0 bases, and 11 bases separated the two germline ends. From germline, CDR1 is MNHEY and CDR2 SVGAGI. CDR3 protein: CASRDSNLNTEAFF. The CDR3 bases are TGTGCCAGCAGGGACAGTAACCTGAACACTGAAGCTTTCTTT.

The CDR3 reads CASRETGTMGYEQYF. DNA for the CDR3: TGTGCCAGCAGGGAGACCGGGACTATGGGTTACGAGCAGTACTTC. The chain recombines TRBV2 with TRBJ2-7; 7 bases agree with TRBD2. V lost 6 bases to trimming and J lost 4 bases; unmatched junction nucleotides: 12. Germline lookup yields CDR1 SNHLY and CDR2 FYNNEI. CDR3 size: 15 residues. The whole variable domain, filled in from reference TRBV2 and TRBJ2-7, reads EPEVTQTPSHQVTQMGQEVILRCVPISNHLYFYWYRQILGQKVEFLVSFYNNEISEKSEIFDDQFSVERPDGSNFTLKIRSTKLEDSAMYFCASRETGTMGYEQYFGPGTRLTVT.

Written as DNA, the CDR3 is TGTGCCAGCAGCGTAGGGGATTTTAACACTGAAGCTTTCTTT. Encoded protein: CASSVGDFNTEAFF. The V and J genes are TRBV9 and TRBJ1-1; D unresolved. Germline-derived CDR1 and CDR2 are SGDLS and YYNGEE. The CDR3 spans 14 residues. Trimming shortened V by 0 bases and J by 2 bases, and 8 bases separated the two germline ends.

This clone occurred once. The rearrangement links TRBV6-5 to TRBJ1-3; D is unclear. CDR1 is MNHEY and CDR2 is SVGAGI in the germline V gene. Trimming pared 8 bases from V and 6 bases from J, leaving 14 bases between. CDR3 length equals 13 residues. CDR3 DNA sequence: TGTGCCAGCGTGCCCGGTGGGTCAAACACCATATATTTT. Protein: CASVPGGSNTIYF.

The chain recombines TRBV5-1 with TRBJ2-7; tentatively, D is TRBD2 (5 bases). The V and J ends lost 4 bases and 3 bases respectively, with 11 bases between them. The CDR3 has 13 residues. Germline loops: CDR1 SGHRS, CDR2 YFSETQ. Here the CDR3 reads CASSPEVGYEQYF. Here the CDR3 DNA reads TGCGCCAGCAGCCCGGAGGTGGGCTACGAGCAGTACTTC.